Presented here are 7 T cell receptor beta chains from one specimen sequenced in a study of blood T cell repertoires in COVID-19. Libraries were prepared by immunoSEQ multiplex PCR; TCRdb keeps only in-frame clonotypes and omits some of them. The repertoire includes 35,000 to 45,000 clones, roughly 87% of them detected once, and 7% to 9% sits in the top ten. The sequenced material came from peripheral blood. Receptor source: a human donor in a cohort sampled during active COVID-19.

This chain joins TRBV4-3 and TRBJ2-4; D might be TRBD2 (5 bases). V was pared by 0 bases and J by 0 bases, with 9 bases between. The CDR3 covers 16 residues. The germline gives CDR1 LGHNA, CDR2 YSLEER. In nucleotides, the CDR3 is TGCGCCAGCAGCCAAGAGGGAGTAGGAGCCAAAAACATTCAGTACTTC. This sequence encodes CASSQEGVGAKNIQYF.

The V and J genes are TRBV10-2 and TRBJ2-3; TRBD1 is a possible D gene (6 bases). The CDR3 spans 12 residues. Germline loops: CDR1 WSHSY, CDR2 SAAADI. Deletions cut 3 bases from V and 5 bases from J, with 6 bases between. The CDR3 nucleotides read TGCGCCAGCAGTGAACAGGGAGATACGCAGTATTTT. Protein sequence: CASSEQGDTQYF.

This chain connects TRBV27 to TRBJ2-7; 10 bases line up with TRBD2. The V gene's germline CDR1 is MNHEY and CDR2 SMNVEV (reference sequence). V was clipped by 0 bases and J by 2 bases; unmatched bases: 1. The CDR3 is 15 amino acids. Written as DNA, the CDR3 is TGTGCCAGCAGTTTATCTCTAGCGGGAGCCTACGAGCAGTACTTC. Translating gives CASSLSLAGAYEQYF.

The chain joins TRBV6-1 to TRBJ1-5, with D tentatively TRBD1 (6 bases). The ends were cut back, 2 bases at V and 9 bases at J, with 14 bases in the middle. This CDR3 spans 14 amino acids. Per the germline V gene, CDR1 is MNHNS and CDR2 is SASEGT. CDR3 nucleotide sequence: TGTGCCAGCAGTGAATCAGGGGTTGGGCGGCCCCAGCATTTT. Residues: CASSESGVGRPQHF.

V gene TRBV6-2 or TRBV6-3 combines with J gene TRBJ2-3; possibly TRBD1 or TRBD2 for D (7 bases each). CDR1 and CDR2 (germline): MNHEY, SVGEGT. This CDR3 contains 11 residues. With 6 bases removed from V and 11 bases from J, the gap between germline ends came to 12 bases. CDR3 residues: CASSRGGEQYF. CDR3 coding DNA: TGTGCCAGCAGCAGGGGGGGTGAGCAGTATTTT.

V usage is TRBV4-2 and J usage is TRBJ1-2, with a possible D match to TRBD1 (5 bases). The CDR3 is 17 residues long. The germline gives CDR1 LGHNA, CDR2 YNFKEQ. Between the trimmed V and J ends, which lost 1 base and 1 base, there was a span of 16 bases. CDR3 sequence: CASSQVGGREFNYGYTF. CDR3 in DNA: TGTGCCAGCAGCCAAGTTGGCGGCAGGGAATTTAACTATGGCTACACCTTC.

The chain's CDR3 is CASSFHRQGYQPQHF. The CDR3 nucleotides read TGTGCCAGCAGTTTCCACCGGCAGGGCTATCAGCCCCAGCATTTT. The chain uses TRBV28 and TRBJ1-5; TRBD1 is a possible D gene (5 bases). Looked up from germline, CDR1 is MDHEN and CDR2 is SYDVKM. V lost 3 bases and J lost 5, with 14 bases in between. The CDR3 totals 15 residues.